Following are 11 T cell receptor beta chains from one sample sequenced in a study of T-cell reconstitution after alpha-beta-depleted transplantation in children. A TCRbeta library incorporating unique molecular identifiers was prepared. TCRdb reprocessed the PCR reads via MiXCR and lists one record per CDR3 protein. Of about 500,000 distinct CDR3 sequences in the sample, about 31% are singletons; the top ten hold less than 2.5%. The sequencing used PBMCs from the stem cell graft donor, collected from the stem cell graft. These receptors were obtained from a human donor who donated a stem cell graft to a child with aplastic anemia.

The V and J genes are TRBV4-1 and TRBJ2-3, with unresolved D. Trimming removed 1 base from V and 2 bases from J, with 16 bases in between. This CDR3 comprises 17 residues. Per germline, CDR1 MGHRA and CDR2 YSYEKL. CDR3 coding DNA: TGCGCCAGCAGCCAAGGAACCCCCAGGTTAGCCACAGATACGCAGTATTTT. Protein sequence: CASSQGTPRLATDTQYF.

About this clonotype: The junction differs from germline at one of its ends, possibly a read error. DNA of the CDR3: TGTGCCAGCAGAGAAGGGCCCGGGGGGGTCTACAATGAGCAGTTCTTC. Protein: CASREGPGGVYNEQFF. The chain has TRBV6-1 and TRBJ2-1; TRBD2 agrees at 8 bases. This CDR3 contains 16 residues. Germline V gives CDR1 MNHNS, CDR2 SASEGT.

There are a few counts of this clonotype. The rearrangement uses TRBV29-1 and TRBJ2-1; TRBD2 aligns across 12 bases. CDR1 is SQVTM and CDR2 is ANQGSEA in the germline V gene. J gave up 6 bases and V 6 bases, and 6 bases lay outside the gene matches. The CDR3 sequence is 14 residues long. The CDR3 DNA sequence: TGCAGCGTATCCATGACTAGCGGGAGCAATGAGCAGTTCTTC. It codes for CSVSMTSGSNEQFF.

The rearrangement uses TRBV4-3 and TRBJ2-3, with a weak D call TRBD2 (6 bases). Germline V CDR1 and CDR2: LGHNA, YSLEER. The CDR3 sequence is 16 residues long. Trimming took 3 bases from V and 0 from J, leaving 13 bases between them. DNA for the CDR3: TGCGCCAGCAGCCACCGCGCCCGGGGGAGCACAGATACGCAGTATTTT. This gives the protein CASSHRARGSTDTQYF.

The V and J genes are TRBV14 and TRBJ1-4; weak D call: TRBD1 (5 bases). Germline assignment: CDR1 SGHDN and CDR2 FVKESK. This CDR3 has 13 amino acids. V was trimmed by 1 base and J by 5 bases, leaving 5 bases between them. CDR3 sequence: CASSQGGNEKLFF. The DNA of the CDR3 is TGTGCCAGCAGCCAAGGGGGCAATGAAAAACTGTTTTTT. Together with reference TRBV14 and TRBJ1-4, the CDR3 gives the full variable domain: EAGVTQFPSHSVIEKGQTVTLRCDPISGHDNLYWYRRVMGKEIKFLLHFVKESKQDESGMPNNRFLAERTGGTYSTLKVQPAELEDSGVYFCASSQGGNEKLFFGSGTQLSVL.

The chain carries TRBV9 and TRBJ2-1; D not resolved. V lost 2 bases and J lost 7, with 16 bases in between. This CDR3 region has 15 residues. Germline V lookup: CDR1 SGDLS, CDR2 YYNGEE. CDR3 bases: TGTGCCAGCAGCGTTGGCCGGAGTCCCTTGAATGAGCAGTTCTTC. This sequence encodes CASSVGRSPLNEQFF.

This chain links TRBV5-1 with TRBJ2-1; D gene uncertain. This CDR3 contains 15 residues. Germline V gene sequence: CDR1 SGHRS, CDR2 YFSETQ. Trimming took off 7 bases at V and 0 bases at J, with 14 bases between the two ends. CDR3 DNA sequence: TGCGCCAGCTCTCCCCTGGCGGACTCCTACAATGAGCAGTTCTTC. This sequence encodes CASSPLADSYNEQFF.

The J gene is TRBJ1-3, the V gene TRBV9, with a tentative D call TRBD1 (5 bases). The CDR3 has 17 residues. Germline CDR1 SGDLS, CDR2 YYNGEE. Trimming removed 4 bases at V and 3 bases at J, with 20 bases between. DNA of the CDR3: TGTGCCAGCAGCCATGACAGCACAGAGATGAGTGGAAACACCATATATTTT. It specifies CASSHDSTEMSGNTIYF.

This rearrangement joins TRBV4-2 to TRBJ1-1; possible D gene TRBD1, 6 bases. This CDR3 contains 17 residues. Trimming cost V 2 bases and J 1 base, with 17 bases left between them. CDR1 is LGHNA and CDR2 is YNFKEQ in the germline V gene. CDR3 nucleotide sequence: TGTGCCAGCAGCCAAAAAAGGGGGTTTAAATGGAACACTGAAGCTTTCTTT. It is translated as CASSQKRGFKWNTEAFF.

This clonotype was counted between two and nine times. The genes are TRBV15 and TRBJ2-3; 12 positions match TRBD2. The CDR3 covers 16 residues. J gave up 12 bases and V 0 bases, and 10 bases lay outside the gene matches. Looked up from germline, CDR1 is LNHNV and CDR2 is YYDKDF (reference sequence). The CDR3, as DNA: TGTGCCACCAGCAGAGATGAAGGGGGACTAGCGGGCTTCCAGTATTTT. This gives the protein CATSRDEGGLAGFQYF.

This clonotype was detected only a few times. The chain has TRBV27 and TRBJ1-5; 10 bases are a match to TRBD1. Germline values: CDR1 MNHEY, CDR2 SMNVEV (reference sequence). This CDR3 contains 14 residues. V trimming: 6 bases; J trimming: 7 bases; junction bases outside the gene matches: 6. The CDR3 nucleotides read TGTGCCAGCAGGTCCTGGGACAGGGGACAGCCCCAGCATTTT. Amino acids: CASRSWDRGQPQHF.